Below, 3 T cell receptor beta chains from the same sample are listed, as sequenced in a study of shared clonotypes between healthy human individuals. Only in-frame clones appear in the TCRdb table, and some are missing; sequencing was by immunoSEQ multiplex PCR. This repertoire shows a few million clones, more than 80% found once; its top ten account for under 0.45%. The sequenced material came from naive CD4+ T cells from PBMCs. Subset defined: CD45RA+ positively selected. These receptors were obtained from a man aged 18 to 29 in good health. Some clones in this sample may be carry-over from other donors' samples.

This clone appeared once. The rearrangement joins TRBV11-2 to TRBJ1-1; 8 positions agree with TRBD1. There are 15 residues in the CDR3. The junction had 6 bases not matched to a gene; V was cut back by 6 bases and J by 0 bases. Germline CDR1 reads SGHAT; CDR2 reads FQNNGV. The CDR3 DNA is TGTGCCAGCAGGACGGGACAGGCCATGAACACTGAAGCTTTCTTT. Its translation is CASRTGQAMNTEAFF.

A note on this clone: The same CDR3 is also encoded by other DNA sequences in this sample. The chain recombines TRBV5-1 with TRBJ2-1; D uncertain. The CDR3 is 13 residues long. Trimming stripped 2 bases from V and 3 bases from J, with 6 bases between. Germline V gene lookup returns CDR1 SGHRS and CDR2 YFSETQ. The CDR3 region is CASSFGSYNEQFF. The CDR3 nucleotides read TGCGCCAGCAGCTTTGGCAGCTACAATGAGCAGTTCTTC.

The chain combines TRBV19 with TRBJ2-7; D unresolved. Germline loops: CDR1 LNHDA, CDR2 SQIVND (reference sequence). There are 15 residues in the CDR3. V dropped 5 bases and J dropped 2 bases, with 16 bases sitting between them. The CDR3 spells CASSSLGNDPYEQYF. The CDR3 coding sequence is TGTGCCAGTAGTTCTCTGGGAAACGATCCCTACGAGCAGTACTTC.